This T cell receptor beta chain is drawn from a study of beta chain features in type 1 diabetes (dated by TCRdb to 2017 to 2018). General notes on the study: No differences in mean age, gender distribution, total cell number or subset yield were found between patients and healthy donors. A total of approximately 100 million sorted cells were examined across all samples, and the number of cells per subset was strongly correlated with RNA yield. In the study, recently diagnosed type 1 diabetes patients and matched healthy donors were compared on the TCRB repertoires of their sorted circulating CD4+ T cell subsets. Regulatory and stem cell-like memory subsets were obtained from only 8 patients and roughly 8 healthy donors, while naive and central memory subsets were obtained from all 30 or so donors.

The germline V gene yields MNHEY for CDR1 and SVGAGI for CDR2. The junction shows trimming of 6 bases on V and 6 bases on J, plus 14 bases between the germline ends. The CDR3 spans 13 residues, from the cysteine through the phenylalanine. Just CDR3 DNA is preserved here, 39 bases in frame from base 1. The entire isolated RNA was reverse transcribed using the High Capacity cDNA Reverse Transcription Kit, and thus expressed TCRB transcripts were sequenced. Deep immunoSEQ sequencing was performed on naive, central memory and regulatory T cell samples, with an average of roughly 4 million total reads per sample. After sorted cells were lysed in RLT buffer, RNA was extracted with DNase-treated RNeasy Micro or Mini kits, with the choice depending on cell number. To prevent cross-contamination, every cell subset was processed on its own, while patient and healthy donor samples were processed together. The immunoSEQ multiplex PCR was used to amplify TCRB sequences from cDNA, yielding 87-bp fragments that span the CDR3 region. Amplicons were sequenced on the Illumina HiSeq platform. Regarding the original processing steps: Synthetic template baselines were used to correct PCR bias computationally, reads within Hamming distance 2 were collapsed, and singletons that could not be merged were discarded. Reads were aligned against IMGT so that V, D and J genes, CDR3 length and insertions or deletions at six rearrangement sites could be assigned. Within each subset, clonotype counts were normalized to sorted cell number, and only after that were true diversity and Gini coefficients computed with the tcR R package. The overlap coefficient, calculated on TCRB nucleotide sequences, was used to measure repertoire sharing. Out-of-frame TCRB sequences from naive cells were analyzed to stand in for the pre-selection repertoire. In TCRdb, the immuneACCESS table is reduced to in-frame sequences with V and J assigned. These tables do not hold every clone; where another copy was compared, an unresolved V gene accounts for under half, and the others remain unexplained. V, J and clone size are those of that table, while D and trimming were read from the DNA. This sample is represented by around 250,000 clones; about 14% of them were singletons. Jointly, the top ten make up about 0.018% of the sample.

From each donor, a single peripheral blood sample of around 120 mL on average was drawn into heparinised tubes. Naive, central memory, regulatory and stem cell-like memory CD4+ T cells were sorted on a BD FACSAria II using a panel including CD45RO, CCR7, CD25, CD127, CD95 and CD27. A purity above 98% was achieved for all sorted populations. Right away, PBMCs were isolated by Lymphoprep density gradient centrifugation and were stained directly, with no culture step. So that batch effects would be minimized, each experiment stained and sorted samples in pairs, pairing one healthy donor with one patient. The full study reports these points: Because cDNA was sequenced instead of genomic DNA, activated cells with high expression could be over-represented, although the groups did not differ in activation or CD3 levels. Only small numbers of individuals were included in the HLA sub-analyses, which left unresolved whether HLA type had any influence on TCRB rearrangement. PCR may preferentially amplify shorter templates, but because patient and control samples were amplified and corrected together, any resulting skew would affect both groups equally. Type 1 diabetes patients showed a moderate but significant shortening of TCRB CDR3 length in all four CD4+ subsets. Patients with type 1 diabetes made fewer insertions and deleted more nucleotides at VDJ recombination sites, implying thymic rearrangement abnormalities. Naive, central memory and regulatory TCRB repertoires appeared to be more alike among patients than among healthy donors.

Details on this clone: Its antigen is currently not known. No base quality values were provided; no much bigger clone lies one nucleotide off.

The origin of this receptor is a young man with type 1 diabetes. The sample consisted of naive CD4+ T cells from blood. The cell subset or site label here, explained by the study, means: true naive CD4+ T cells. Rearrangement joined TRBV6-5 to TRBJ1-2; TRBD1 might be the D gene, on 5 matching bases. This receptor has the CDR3 CASSLQESDGYTF. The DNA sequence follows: TGTGCCAGCAGCTTACAGGAAAGTGATGGCTACACCTTC.